Presented here are 12 T cell receptor beta chains from one specimen sequenced in a study of T cell responses to AZD1222 COVID-19 vaccine. Measured with immunoSEQ multiplex PCR; TCRdb has only the in-frame clones, and not every one. The sample includes 140,000 or so clones, 85% to 95% of them seen just once. The specimen comprised peripheral blood, sampled after recovery from COVID-19. The receptors were gathered from an adult who had recovered from COVID-19.

DNA for the CDR3: TGTGCCAGCAGGCCTACCGTAAGAGGTAATGAGCAGTTCTTC. Its translation is CASRPTVRGNEQFF. This chain links TRBV6-5 with TRBJ2-1; D is uncertain. The CDR3 is 14 amino acids. V lost 6 bases to trimming and J lost 7 bases, with 16 bases between them. Germline V lookup: CDR1 MNHEY, CDR2 SVGAGI.

This clone came up once. This chain joins TRBV7-3 and TRBJ1-2, with D maybe TRBD1 (5 bases). The length of the CDR3 is 13 residues. Per the germline V gene, CDR1 is SGHTA and CDR2 is FQGTGA. The germline V and J ends were trimmed by 2 bases and 8 bases, with 12 bases remaining between them. CDR3 protein: CASSLEGGDGYTF. The CDR3 region has the DNA TGTGCCAGCAGCTTAGAGGGAGGGGACGGCTACACCTTC.

J is TRBJ1-2 and V is TRBV5-3; D is undetermined. TRBV5-3 has ORF status, its function being uncertain. V shed 10 bases and J shed 3 bases, with 22 bases lying between them. The CDR3 extends over 15 amino acids. CDR3 DNA: TGTGCCCCAAACCCACCTAGGAGGGTATACTATGGCTACACCTTC. Translation: CAPNPPRRVYYGYTF.

In this sample, this clone turned up once. The CDR3 sequence is CASSPRQDGTQPQHF. In DNA, the CDR3 is TGCGCCAGCAGCCCGAGACAGGATGGTACTCAGCCCCAGCATTTT. This chain uses TRBV4-1 with TRBJ1-5, with D perhaps matching TRBD1 (6 bases). With 4 bases removed from V and 6 bases from J, the gap between germline ends came to 16 bases. Germline V CDR1 and CDR2: MGHRA, YSYEKL. The length of the CDR3 is 15 residues.

This chain's CDR3 is CASTRTLFNEKLFF. The CDR3 nucleotides are TGTGCCAGTACCCGGACATTATTCAATGAAAAACTGTTTTTT. V gene TRBV19 combines with J gene TRBJ1-4; TRBD1 might be the D (5 bases). This CDR3 is 14 amino acids long. The V end lost 7 bases, the J end lost 5 bases, and 14 bases lay between the germline ends. Germline loops: CDR1 LNHDA, CDR2 SQIVND (reference sequence).

This chain joins TRBV2 and TRBJ1-1; 8 nucleotides agree with TRBD1. V shed 8 bases and J 0 bases; nucleotides not matched to a gene: 8. The CDR3 totals 15 residues. CDR1 and CDR2 from the germline V gene are SNHLY and FYNNEI. This CDR3 reads CASGRQGAMNTEAFF. CDR3 sequence (DNA): TGTGCCAGCGGTCGCCAGGGGGCCATGAACACTGAAGCTTTCTTT. The whole variable domain, remainder taken from reference TRBV2 and TRBJ1-1, is EPEVTQTPSHQVTQMGQEVILRCVPISNHLYFYWYRQILGQKVEFLVSFYNNEISEKSEIFDDQFSVERPDGSNFTLKIRSTKLEDSAMYFCASGRQGAMNTEAFFGQGTRLTVV.

The CDR3 DNA follows: TGTGCCAGCAGTCCTCAGCAACTAGCGGGAGGTCTCAATGAGCAGTTCTTC. Its protein is CASSPQQLAGGLNEQFF. J is TRBJ2-1 and V is TRBV28, with TRBD2 identical over 12 bases. The CDR3 is 17 amino acids. V dropped 5 bases and J dropped 6; count of bases not matched to a gene: 11. Germline CDR1 is MDHEN and CDR2 is SYDVKM.

The CDR3 nucleotides read TGTGCCAGCAGTTTAGGAGGATTCGGGGAGCTGTTTTTT. Amino acid sequence: CASSLGGFGELFF. This sequence joins TRBV27 and TRBJ2-2; tentatively, D is TRBD2 (5 bases). The V end lost 2 bases, the J end lost 7 bases, and 8 bases lay between the germline ends. Germline CDR1 is MNHEY and CDR2 is SMNVEV (reference sequence). The CDR3 is made up of 13 amino acids.

This chain uses TRBV28 with TRBJ2-5; 7 nucleotides align to TRBD1. Trimming at V came to 3 bases and at J to 2 bases, leaving 3 bases not matched to a gene. CDR3 size: 14 residues. Germline CDR1 reads MDHEN; CDR2 reads SYDVKM. Here the CDR3 reads CASSFRDSQETQYF. The CDR3 region has the DNA TGTGCCAGCAGTTTCCGGGACAGTCAAGAGACCCAGTACTTC.

The chain links TRBV9 to TRBJ2-7, with 7 bases identical to TRBD1. Trimming removed 0 bases from V and 0 bases from J; junction bases left unmatched: 9. The CDR3 contains 17 residues. In germline, CDR1 is SGDLS, CDR2 YYNGEE. This chain's CDR3 is CASSVGSGPGGSYEQYF. CDR3 nucleotides: TGTGCCAGCAGCGTAGGTTCAGGCCCAGGGGGCTCCTACGAGCAGTACTTC.

The chain couples TRBV3-1 (or the pseudogene TRBV3-2) to TRBJ1-2, with D perhaps TRBD1 (5 bases). CDR1 LGHDT and CDR2 YNNKEL come from the germline V gene (reference sequence). V was cut by 4 bases and J by 5 bases, with 11 bases left in between. This CDR3 region has 13 residues. The CDR3 region has the DNA TGTGCCAGCAGCCCAGAGACAGATTATGGCTACACCTTC. Its protein is CASSPETDYGYTF.

This sequence joins TRBV24-1 and TRBJ1-5; D not certain. The CDR3 runs to 16 residues. The V end was cut by 4 bases, the J end by 2 bases, with 14 bases between. CDR1 and CDR2 from the germline V gene are KGHDR and SFDVKD. The CDR3 loop reads CATSESTPTGNQPQHF. As DNA, the CDR3 is TGTGCCACCAGTGAGTCGACTCCTACGGGCAATCAGCCCCAGCATTTT.